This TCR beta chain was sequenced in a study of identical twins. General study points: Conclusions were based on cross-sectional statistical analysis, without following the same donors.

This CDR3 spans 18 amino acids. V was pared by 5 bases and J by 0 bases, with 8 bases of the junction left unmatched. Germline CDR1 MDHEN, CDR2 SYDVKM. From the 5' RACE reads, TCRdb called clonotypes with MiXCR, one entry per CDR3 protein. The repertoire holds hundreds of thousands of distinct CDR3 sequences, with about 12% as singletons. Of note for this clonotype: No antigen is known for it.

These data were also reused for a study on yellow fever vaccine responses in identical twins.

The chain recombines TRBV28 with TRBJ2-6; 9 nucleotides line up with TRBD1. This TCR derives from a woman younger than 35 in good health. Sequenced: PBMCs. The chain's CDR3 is CASSTGTGTLSGANVLTF. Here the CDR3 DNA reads TGTGCCAGCAGTACCGGGACAGGGACTCTCTCTGGGGCCAACGTCCTGACTTTC.